The 30 T cell receptor beta chains below all came from one sample that was sequenced in a study of cytomegalovirus exposure and HLA in healthy donors. With 60 Vbeta and 13 Jbeta primers, the PCR was carried out. Generated by immunoSEQ multiplex PCR, the TCRdb table keeps only in-frame clones and is missing some. Here the sample spans 150,000 to 200,000 clones, around three quarters being singletons. The sample consisted of PBMCs. All receptors come from a woman between 40 and 50 years old in good health and CMV-seronegative.

The V gene is TRBV5-4, the J gene TRBJ2-7, with a tentative D call TRBD2 (5 bases). Trimming shortened V by 0 bases and J by 0 bases, and 7 bases separated the two germline ends. Germline CDR1 SGHNT, CDR2 YYREEE (reference sequence). This CDR3 comprises 14 residues. The CDR3 sequence: CASSLDGISYEQYF. Here the CDR3 DNA reads TGTGCCAGCAGCTTGGACGGGATCTCCTACGAGCAGTACTTC.

The V and J genes are TRBV27 and TRBJ1-5; TRBD1 matches at 9 bases. This CDR3 contains 14 residues. Germline V CDR1 and CDR2: MNHEY, SMNVEV (reference sequence). Losses at the gene ends were 5 bases for V and 6 bases for J; bases not matched to a gene: 5. This chain's CDR3 is CASSPRQGGQPQHF. CDR3 bases: TGTGCCAGCAGTCCCCGACAGGGGGGTCAGCCCCAGCATTTT.

This rearrangement joins TRBV28 to TRBJ2-6, with 11 bases matching TRBD2. The ends lost 2 bases at V and 0 bases at J; junction bases unmatched: 3. The CDR3 runs to 18 residues. The germline CDR1 and CDR2 sequences are MDHEN and SYDVKM. CDR3 DNA sequence: TGTGCCAGCAGTTTAGGGACTAGCGGTTACTCTGGGGCCAACGTCCTGACTTTC. It yields the protein CASSLGTSGYSGANVLTF.

The chain is built from TRBV19 and TRBJ2-7; D is undetermined. Trimming took off 5 bases at V and 0 bases at J, with 11 bases between the two ends. This CDR3 comprises 14 residues. Germline V lookup: CDR1 LNHDA, CDR2 SQIVND (reference sequence). CDR3 in amino acids: CASSPGDFSYEQYF. CDR3 in DNA: TGTGCCAGTAGTCCTGGTGACTTCTCCTACGAGCAGTACTTC.

The V call is TRBV4-2, the J call TRBJ2-7, with D possibly TRBD1 on 6 matching bases. Trimming shortened V by 1 base and J by 2 bases, and 6 bases separated the two germline ends. The V gene's germline CDR1 is LGHNA and CDR2 YNFKEQ. The CDR3 is made up of 13 amino acids. DNA for the CDR3: TGTGCCAGCAGCCAAGCAGGGGCCTACGAGCAGTACTTC. Translating it yields CASSQAGAYEQYF.

CDR3 region: CASSLAAGVRSGYTF. The CDR3 DNA follows: TGTGCCAGCAGCTTAGCGGCAGGGGTGAGGTCTGGCTACACCTTC. J is TRBJ1-2 and V is TRBV7-8; D is possibly TRBD1 (6 bases). Germline V lookup: CDR1 SGHVS, CDR2 FQNEAQ. Trimming removed 0 bases at V and 7 bases at J, with 15 bases between. The CDR3 runs 15 residues.

The chain uses TRBV5-1 and TRBJ1-5; D might be TRBD1 (6 bases). V lost 2 bases, J lost 7 bases, and 10 bases lay in between. The CDR3 has 13 amino acids. Germline V gene data show CDR1 as SGHRS and CDR2 as YFSETQ. The CDR3 reads CASSFTGPQPQHF. The CDR3 DNA reads TGCGCCAGCAGCTTTACAGGGCCCCAGCCCCAGCATTTT.

This clone came up a few times. This chain connects TRBV19 to TRBJ2-3; 9 positions match TRBD1. Germline V CDR1 and CDR2: LNHDA, SQIVND (reference sequence). V was pared by 6 bases and J by 4 bases, with 14 bases of the junction left unmatched. The CDR3 sequence is 17 residues long. CDR3 residues: CASSTPWDREGPDTQYF. CDR3 DNA: TGTGCCAGTAGCACTCCCTGGGACAGGGAAGGACCAGATACGCAGTATTTT.

V usage is TRBV7-6 and J usage is TRBJ1-4; the D gene is possibly TRBD1 (6 bases). The CDR3 is 14 amino acids. V lost 5 bases and J 0 bases, leaving 7 bases between the germline ends. Germline V gene sequence: CDR1 SGHVS, CDR2 FNYEAQ. The DNA for the CDR3 is TGTGCCAGCAGCCGACAGGCAACTAATGAAAAACTGTTTTTT. Translated: CASSRQATNEKLFF. The full variable domain, in which reference TRBV7-6 and TRBJ1-4 provide the parts outside the CDR3, is GAGVSQSPRYKVTKRGQDVALRCDPISGHVSLYWYRQALGQGPEFLTYFNYEAQQDKSGLPNDRFSAERPEGSISTLTIQRTEQRDSAMYRCASSRQATNEKLFFGSGTQLSVL.

The chain carries TRBV29-1 and TRBJ2-7; 9 nucleotides align to TRBD1. V shed 0 bases, J shed 6 bases, and the junction held 9 bases outside the gene matches. The germline gives CDR1 SQVTM, CDR2 ANQGSEA. This CDR3 spans 15 amino acids. CDR3 sequence: CSVEDAIGTGLEQYF. The CDR3, as DNA: TGCAGCGTTGAAGATGCGATCGGGACAGGGCTCGAGCAGTACTTC.

This clone came up a few times. The chain links TRBV13 to TRBJ1-2; 7 nucleotides agree with TRBD1. Germline assignment: CDR1 PRHDT and CDR2 FYEKMQ (reference sequence). The junction had 10 bases not matched to a gene; V was cut back by 4 bases and J by 2 bases. The CDR3 spans 16 residues. CDR3 bases: TGTGCCAGCAGCTCATCTCCAGGGGGACAAAACTATGGCTACACCTTC. Translated: CASSSSPGGQNYGYTF.

This chain uses TRBV7-9 with TRBJ2-7; no clear D gene. CDR1 SEHNR and CDR2 FQNEAQ come from the germline V gene (reference sequence). V gave up 4 bases and J gave up 2 bases, with 12 bases separating them. The CDR3 runs to 14 residues. The chain's CDR3 is CASSSGGTAYEQYF. CDR3 DNA: TGTGCCAGCAGCTCAGGTGGCACCGCCTACGAGCAGTACTTC.

The chain has TRBV7-3 and TRBJ1-1; 7 bases map to TRBD1. The V segment lost 8 bases and the J segment 0 bases; nucleotides outside the gene matches: 15. The CDR3 is made up of 17 amino acids. The germline V gene has CDR1 SGHTA and CDR2 FQGTGA. CDR3 loop: CASAVTGRDSMNTEAFF. The CDR3 DNA follows: TGTGCCAGCGCGGTGACTGGTCGGGACAGCATGAACACTGAAGCTTTCTTT.

The chain uses TRBV30 and TRBJ1-1, with 8 bases aligning to TRBD1. CDR3 length: 14 amino acids. V trimming: 4 bases; J trimming: 5 bases; junction bases outside the gene matches: 9. Germline values: CDR1 GTSNPN, CDR2 SVGIG (reference sequence). CDR3 protein: CAWTRTGGTTEAFF. The CDR3 DNA reads as TGTGCCTGGACGCGAACAGGGGGTACGACTGAAGCTTTCTTT.

The chain combines TRBV15 with TRBJ2-5, with 11 bases fitting TRBD2. J lost 5 bases, V lost 0 bases, and 8 bases had no gene match. Germline V gene lookup returns CDR1 LNHNV and CDR2 YYDKDF (reference sequence). The CDR3 has 17 amino acids. The chain's CDR3 is CATSRDSLAGGGETQYF. For the CDR3, the DNA is TGTGCCACCAGCAGAGATAGCCTAGCGGGAGGAGGTGAGACCCAGTACTTC.

This chain links TRBV5-1 with TRBJ1-2; 7 nucleotides align to TRBD1. The CDR3 contains 12 residues. V gave up 2 bases and J gave up 8 bases; unmatched junction bases: 3. The germline CDR1 and CDR2 sequences are SGHRS and YFSETQ. The CDR3 DNA reads as TGCGCCAGCAGCTTTCAGGGGGACGGCTACACCTTC. As protein: CASSFQGDGYTF.

V gene TRBV15 combines with J gene TRBJ1-5, with 10 bases lining up with TRBD1. Unmatched junction bases numbered 4, after V lost 6 bases and J lost 5 bases. This CDR3 spans 14 amino acids. The germline CDR1 and CDR2 sequences are LNHNV and YYDKDF (reference sequence). The DNA of the CDR3 is TGTGCCACCAGGTTGGACAGGGGGGATCAGCCCCAGCATTTT. This gives the protein CATRLDRGDQPQHF.

This chain links TRBV2 with TRBJ1-1; D gene uncertain. Germline CDR1 is SNHLY and CDR2 is FYNNEI. Trimming took 4 bases from V and 10 from J, leaving 19 bases between them. This CDR3 is 14 amino acids long. CDR3: CASSGPREGKGAFF. The CDR3 DNA sequence: TGTGCCAGCAGTGGGCCTCGGGAGGGCAAGGGAGCTTTCTTT.

J is TRBJ2-7 and V is TRBV5-1, with TRBD2 matching over 8 bases. The germline V gene encodes CDR1 SGHRS and CDR2 YFSETQ. The CDR3 has 18 residues. V was clipped by 2 bases and J by 1 base; unmatched bases: 14. CDR3 DNA: TGCGCCAGCAGCTTATCTTCGGGGGGGGTGGGAAGATCCTACGAGCAGTACTTC. The encoded protein is CASSLSSGGVGRSYEQYF.

The rearrangement joins TRBV29-1 to TRBJ2-3, with 7 bases that match TRBD1. The CDR3 loop spans 15 amino acids. With 3 bases clipped from V and 0 bases from J, the junction kept 6 bases outside the gene matches. Germline CDR1 is SQVTM and CDR2 is ANQGSEA. The CDR3, as DNA: TGCAGCGTTGACCGGGGACAGCTAAGCACAGATACGCAGTATTTT. This encodes CSVDRGQLSTDTQYF.

The V gene is TRBV5-6, the J gene TRBJ2-2; D is unresolved. The V and J ends lost 4 bases and 7 bases respectively, with 14 bases between them. CDR1 is SGHDT, CDR2 YYEEEE, per germline. The CDR3 totals 14 residues. The CDR3 DNA follows: TGTGCCAGCAGCCCAGACAACGGCCTCGGGGAGCTGTTTTTT. Protein sequence: CASSPDNGLGELFF. The full variable domain, rest sourced from reference TRBV5-6 and TRBJ2-2, is DAGVTQSPTHLIKTRGQQVTLRCSPKSGHDTVSWYQQALGQGPQFIFQYYEEEERQRGNFPDRFSGHQFPNYSSELNVNALLLGDSALYLCASSPDNGLGELFFGEGSRLTVL.

The chain carries TRBV28 and TRBJ1-2; D remains ambiguous. V shed 8 bases and J shed 5 bases, with 12 bases lying between them. The CDR3 runs 12 residues. Germline CDR1 and CDR2: MDHEN and SYDVKM. CDR3 residues: CASYSAEYGYTF. In nucleotides, the CDR3 is TGTGCCAGCTACTCCGCGGAGTATGGCTACACCTTC.

This clone was recorded once. V gene TRBV13 combines with J gene TRBJ2-1, with D possibly matching TRBD2 (5 bases). The ends were cut back, 5 bases at V and 7 bases at J, with 12 bases in the middle. The CDR3 runs to 13 residues. Germline CDR1 and CDR2: PRHDT and FYEKMQ (reference sequence). CDR3 sequence (DNA): TGTGCCAGCAGCCCCGGGATCCTTAATGAGCAGTTCTTC. Protein sequence: CASSPGILNEQFF.

The chain combines TRBV7-8 with TRBJ2-5; 7 nucleotides match TRBD2. The V and J ends lost 1 base and 5 bases, in that order; junction bases with no gene match: 7. Germline lookup yields CDR1 SGHVS and CDR2 FQNEAQ. The CDR3 is 15 amino acids. The CDR3 loop reads CASSLGAGVRETQYF. CDR3 bases: TGTGCCAGCAGCTTAGGGGCGGGGGTGCGGGAGACCCAGTACTTC.

Comment on this clone: One junction end disagrees with the germline gene, perhaps due to a read error. This chain joins TRBV6-5 and TRBJ2-1; 10 bases match TRBD2. The CDR3 spans 10 residues. The germline gives CDR1 MNHEY, CDR2 SVGAGI. The CDR3 DNA is TGTGTACTGGGGCTAGCGGGAGATATCTTC. Its protein product is CVLGLAGDIF.

This clone was detected only once. The chain recombines TRBV5-6 with TRBJ1-2, with D possibly matching TRBD1 (6 bases). This CDR3 spans 14 amino acids. V gave up 1 base and J gave up 7 bases, with 14 bases separating them. CDR1 is SGHDT and CDR2 is YYEEEE in the germline V gene. The CDR3 nucleotides read TGTGCCAGCAGCTTGACAGGGATGGGCGCTGGCTACACCTTC. Translation: CASSLTGMGAGYTF. Based on the CDR3 plus reference TRBV5-6 and TRBJ1-2, the full variable domain is DAGVTQSPTHLIKTRGQQVTLRCSPKSGHDTVSWYQQALGQGPQFIFQYYEEEERQRGNFPDRFSGHQFPNYSSELNVNALLLGDSALYLCASSLTGMGAGYTFGSGTRLTVV.

The CDR3 protein is CASSTTRGSNQPQHF. The CDR3 coding sequence is TGTGCCAGTAGTACCACCAGGGGATCGAATCAGCCCCAGCATTTT. V usage is TRBV19 and J usage is TRBJ1-5; tentative D call: TRBD1 (6 bases). Germline CDR1 reads LNHDA; CDR2 reads SQIVND (reference sequence). The CDR3 loop spans 15 amino acids. V lost 4 bases, J lost 4 bases, and 14 bases lay in between. The full variable domain, rest sourced from reference TRBV19 and TRBJ1-5, is DGGITQSPKYLFRKEGQNVTLSCEQNLNHDAMYWYRQDPGQGLRLIYYSQIVNDFQKGDIAEGYSVSREKKESFPLTVTSAQKNPTAFYLCASSTTRGSNQPQHFGDGTRLSIL.

This chain connects TRBV5-8 to TRBJ2-3, with TRBD2 matching over 9 bases. This CDR3 has 17 residues. The ends lost 4 bases at V and 1 base at J; junction bases unmatched: 10. Germline V gene sequence: CDR1 SGHTS, CDR2 YDEGEE. CDR3 residues: CASSGGTSSSGTDTQYF. CDR3 DNA sequence: TGTGCCAGCAGCGGGGGGACTAGCTCCAGTGGCACAGATACGCAGTATTTT.

V is TRBV7-3 and J is TRBJ2-1; unclear D gene. Germline V CDR1 and CDR2: SGHTA, FQGTGA. This CDR3 contains 16 residues. The V gene lost 5 bases and the J gene lost 0 bases, with 14 bases spanning the gap. In DNA, the CDR3 is TGTGCCAGCAGCCCGACTTCGCTTAGCTCCTACAATGAGCAGTTCTTC. Amino acids: CASSPTSLSSYNEQFF.

Turning to this clone: Germline and junction disagree at one end, which may indicate a read error. The V and J genes are TRBV28 and TRBJ1-5, with 9 bases aligning to TRBD1. This CDR3 spans 15 amino acids. Germline assignment: CDR1 MDHEN and CDR2 SYDVKM. In DNA, the CDR3 is TGTGCCAGCAGTTTAGGGGGACAGGGCAACCAGCCCCAGCATTTT. Translating gives CASSLGGQGNQPQHF.